Below, one TCR beta chain is given with its context. What it binds is unknown. The data are from a study of vaccination effects on CD4 cells after COVID-19. Germline CDR1 WSHSY, CDR2 SAAADI. CDR3 length: 14 residues. Trimming took 0 bases from V and 4 from J, leaving 9 bases between them. Sequencing followed a ViraFEST assay step that expanded antigen-specific CD4+ T cells with viral peptide pools. CD4+ T cell isolation took place after less than 13 days of culture. Either the mRNA-1273 or the BNT162b2 vaccine was given to participants as two doses. Cultures got half-medium changes with IL-2 on days 3 and 7. The repertoire was sequenced with immunoSEQ multiplex PCR; TCRdb's copy has only in-frame clones and lacks some. The sample lists tens of thousands of clones, less than 75% occurring once. Study conclusions and caveats: The study enrolled few convalescent patients and sampled no early post-infection timepoints.

The specimen comprised CD4+ T cells from PBMCs cultured with SARS-CoV-2 spike peptides, sampled after COVID-19 vaccination. V usage is TRBV10-2 and J usage is TRBJ1-2; maybe TRBD1 (5 bases). This clonotype was obtained from a human donor who received a COVID-19 vaccine. The CDR3 loop is CASSESGGTYGYTF. CDR3 bases: TGCGCCAGCAGTGAGTCGGGGGGTACCTATGGCTACACCTTC.